This TCR beta chain emerged from a study of early T cells in non-severe SARS-CoV-2 infection. Across the study: Sequencing of unsorted whole blood was done on bulk RNA, leaving chains unpaired. Study-wide findings and caveats: VDJdb matching favored anti-spike CD8 responses, missing private and CD4 specificities.

Ten or more counts support this clonotype. Its antigen remains unidentified. The CDR3 runs to 16 residues. The J segment lost 2 bases and the V segment lost 0 bases, leaving 4 bases of the junction unmatched. Germline lookup yields CDR1 MNHEY and CDR2 SVGEGT. Individual cDNA molecules were tagged with unique molecular identifiers. In TCRdb, the 5' RACE reads were re-called with MiXCR into one record per CDR3 protein. Among fewer than 65,000 distinct CDR3 sequences listed, around 9.3% were seen once. V and J are TRBV6-2 or TRBV6-3 and TRBJ2-7; 10 bases line up with TRBD2. The material sequenced was whole blood. This receptor was taken from an adult who was a healthcare worker with PCR-confirmed SARS-CoV-2 infection or an uninfected control (not recorded which). In nucleotides, the CDR3 is TGTGCCAGCAGTTACTCGTTGACTAGCGGGCCCTACGAGCAGTACTTC. Protein: CASSYSLTSGPYEQYF.